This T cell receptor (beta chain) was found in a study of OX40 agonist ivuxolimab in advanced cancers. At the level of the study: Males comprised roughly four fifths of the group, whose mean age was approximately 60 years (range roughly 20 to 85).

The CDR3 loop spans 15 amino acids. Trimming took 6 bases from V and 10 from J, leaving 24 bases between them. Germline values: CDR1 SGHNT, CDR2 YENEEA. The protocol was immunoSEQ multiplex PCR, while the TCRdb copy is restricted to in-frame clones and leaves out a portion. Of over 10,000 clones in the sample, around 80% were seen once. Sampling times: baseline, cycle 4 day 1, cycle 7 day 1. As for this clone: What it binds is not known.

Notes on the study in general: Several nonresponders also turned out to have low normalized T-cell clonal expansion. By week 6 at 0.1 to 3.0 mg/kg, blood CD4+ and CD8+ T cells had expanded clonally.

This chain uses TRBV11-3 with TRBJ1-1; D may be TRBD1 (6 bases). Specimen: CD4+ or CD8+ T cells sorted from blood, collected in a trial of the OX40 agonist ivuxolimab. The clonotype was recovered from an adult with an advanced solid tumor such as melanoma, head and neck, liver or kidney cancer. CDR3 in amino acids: CASSRSSQNRVGAFF. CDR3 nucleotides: TGTGCCAGCAGTCGAAGCTCTCAAAACAGGGTCGGAGCTTTCTTT.